The clone carrying this TCR beta chain was recorded at least ten times. The data originate from a study of response to subunit inactivated influenza vaccine. Each CDR3 protein is one row after TCRdb ran MiXCR on the RT-PCR reads. The sample contains 300,000 to 350,000 distinct CDR3 sequences, roughly a fifth of which appear only once. Germline CDR1 is LGHNA and CDR2 is YSLEER. Germline trimming cut 3 bases from V and 4 bases from J; bases unmatched to any gene: 4. The CDR3 runs 16 residues. The TCR comes from a man between 50 and 69 years old who received an inactivated influenza vaccine. The J gene is TRBJ2-1, the V gene TRBV4-3; 12 nucleotides line up with TRBD2. Here the sequenced sample was PBMCs from blood, taken less than 22 months after vaccination. The CDR3 here is CASSQEGTSGYNEQFF. The CDR3 DNA follows: TGCGCCAGCAGCCAGGAGGGGACTAGCGGGTACAATGAGCAGTTCTTC.